This T cell receptor (beta chain) was identified during a study of Graves' ophthalmopathy and Graves' hyperthyroidism. Amplified TCR beta CDR3 regions were obtained using RNA transcripts as template. Investigators did first-round RT-PCR with HTBI primers, then second-round multiplex PCR. TCRdb passed the multiplex PCR reads through MiXCR, listing each CDR3 protein once. This table holds a few hundred thousand distinct CDR3 sequences, less than 40% found once. Sequences were obtained from peripheral blood or thyroid tissue (not recorded which). The sequence derives from an adult man with Graves' hyperthyroidism.

CDR3 protein: CASSRVGDTHQPQHF. Here the CDR3 DNA reads TGTGCCAGCAGCCGGGTGGGTGACACTCATCAGCCCCAGCATTTT. V is TRBV7-8 and J is TRBJ1-5; D is unresolved. Germline CDR1 is SGHVS and CDR2 is FQNEAQ. The V and J ends lost 5 bases and 5 bases respectively, with 16 bases between them. The CDR3 runs 15 residues.